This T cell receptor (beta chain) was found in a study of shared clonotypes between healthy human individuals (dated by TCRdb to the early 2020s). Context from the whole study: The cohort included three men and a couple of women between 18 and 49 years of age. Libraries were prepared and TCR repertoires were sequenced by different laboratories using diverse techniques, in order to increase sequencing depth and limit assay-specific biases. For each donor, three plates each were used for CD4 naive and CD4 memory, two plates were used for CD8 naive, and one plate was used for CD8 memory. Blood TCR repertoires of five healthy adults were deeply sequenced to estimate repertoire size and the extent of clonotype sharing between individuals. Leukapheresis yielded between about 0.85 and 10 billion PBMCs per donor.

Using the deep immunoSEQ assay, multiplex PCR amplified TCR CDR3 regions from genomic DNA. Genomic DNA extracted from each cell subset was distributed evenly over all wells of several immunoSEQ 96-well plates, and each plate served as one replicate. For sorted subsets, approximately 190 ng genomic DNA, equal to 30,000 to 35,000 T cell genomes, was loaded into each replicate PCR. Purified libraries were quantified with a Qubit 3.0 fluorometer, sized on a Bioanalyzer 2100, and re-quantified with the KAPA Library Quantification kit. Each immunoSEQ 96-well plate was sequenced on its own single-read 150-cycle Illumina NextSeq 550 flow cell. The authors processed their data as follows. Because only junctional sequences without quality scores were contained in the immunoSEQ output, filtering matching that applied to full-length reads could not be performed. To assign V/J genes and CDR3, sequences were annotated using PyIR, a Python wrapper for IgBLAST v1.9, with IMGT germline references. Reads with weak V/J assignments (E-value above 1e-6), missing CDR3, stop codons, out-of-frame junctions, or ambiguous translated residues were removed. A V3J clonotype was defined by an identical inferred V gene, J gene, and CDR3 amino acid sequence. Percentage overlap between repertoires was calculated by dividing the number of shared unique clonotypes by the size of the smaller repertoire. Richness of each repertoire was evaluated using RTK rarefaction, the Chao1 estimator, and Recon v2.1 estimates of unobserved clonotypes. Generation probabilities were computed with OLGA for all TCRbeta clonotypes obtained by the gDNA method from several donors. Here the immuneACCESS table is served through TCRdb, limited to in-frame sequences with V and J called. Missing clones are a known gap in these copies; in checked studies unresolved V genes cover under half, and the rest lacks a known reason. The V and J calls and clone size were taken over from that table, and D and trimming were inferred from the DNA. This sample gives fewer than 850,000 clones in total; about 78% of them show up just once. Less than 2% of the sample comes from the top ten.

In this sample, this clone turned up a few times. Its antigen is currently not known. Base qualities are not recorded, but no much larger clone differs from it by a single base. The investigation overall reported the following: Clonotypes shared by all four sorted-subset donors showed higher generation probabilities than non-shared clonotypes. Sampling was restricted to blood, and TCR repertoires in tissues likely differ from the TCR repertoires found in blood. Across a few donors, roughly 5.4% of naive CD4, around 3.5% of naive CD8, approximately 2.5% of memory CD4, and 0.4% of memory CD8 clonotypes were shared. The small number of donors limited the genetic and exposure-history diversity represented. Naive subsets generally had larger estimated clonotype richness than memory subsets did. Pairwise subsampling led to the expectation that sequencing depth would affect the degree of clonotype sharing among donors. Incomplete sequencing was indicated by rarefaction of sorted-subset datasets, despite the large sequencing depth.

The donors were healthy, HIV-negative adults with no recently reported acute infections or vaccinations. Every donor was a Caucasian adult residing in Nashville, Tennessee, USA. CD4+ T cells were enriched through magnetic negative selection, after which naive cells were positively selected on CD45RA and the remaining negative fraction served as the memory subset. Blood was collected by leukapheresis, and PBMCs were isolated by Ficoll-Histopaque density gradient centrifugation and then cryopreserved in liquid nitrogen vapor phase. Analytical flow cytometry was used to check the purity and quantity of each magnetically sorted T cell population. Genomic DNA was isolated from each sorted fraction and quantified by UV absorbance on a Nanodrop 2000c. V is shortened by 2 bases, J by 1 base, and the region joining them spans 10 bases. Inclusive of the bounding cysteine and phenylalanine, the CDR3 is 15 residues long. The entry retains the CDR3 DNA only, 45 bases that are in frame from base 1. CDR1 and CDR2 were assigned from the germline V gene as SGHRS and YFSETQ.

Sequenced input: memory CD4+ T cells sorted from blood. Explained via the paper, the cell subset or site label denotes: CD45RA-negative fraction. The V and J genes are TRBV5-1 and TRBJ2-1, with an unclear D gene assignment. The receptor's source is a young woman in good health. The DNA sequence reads TGCGCCAGCAGCTTCTCGACGGCTTCCTACAATGAGCAGTTCTTC. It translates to CASSFSTASYNEQFF.